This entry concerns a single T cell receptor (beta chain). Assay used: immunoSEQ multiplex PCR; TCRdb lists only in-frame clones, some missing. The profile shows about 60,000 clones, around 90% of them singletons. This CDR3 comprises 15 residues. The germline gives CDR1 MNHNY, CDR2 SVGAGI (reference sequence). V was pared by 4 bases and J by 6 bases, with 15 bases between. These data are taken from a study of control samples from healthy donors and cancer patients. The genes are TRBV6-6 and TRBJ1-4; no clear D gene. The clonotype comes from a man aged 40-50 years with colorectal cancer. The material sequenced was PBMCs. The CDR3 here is CASSSKSGVYEKLFF. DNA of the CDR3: TGTGCCAGCAGTTCAAAATCGGGCGTGTATGAAAAACTGTTTTTT.